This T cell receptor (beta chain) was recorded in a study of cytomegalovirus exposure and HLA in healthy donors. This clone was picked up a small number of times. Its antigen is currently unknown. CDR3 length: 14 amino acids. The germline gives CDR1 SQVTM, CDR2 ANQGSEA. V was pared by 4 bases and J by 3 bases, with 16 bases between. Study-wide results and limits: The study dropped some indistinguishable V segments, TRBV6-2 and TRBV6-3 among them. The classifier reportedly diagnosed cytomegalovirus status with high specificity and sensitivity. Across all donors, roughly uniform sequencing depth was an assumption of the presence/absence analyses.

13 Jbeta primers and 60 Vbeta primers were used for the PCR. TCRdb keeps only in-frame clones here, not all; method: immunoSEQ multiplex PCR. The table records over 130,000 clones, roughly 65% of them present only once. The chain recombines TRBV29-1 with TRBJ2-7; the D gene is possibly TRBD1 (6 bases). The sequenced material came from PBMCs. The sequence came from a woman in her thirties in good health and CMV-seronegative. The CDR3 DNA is TGCAGCGTTGGCAGGGGAACCGGGAACTACGAGCAGTACTTC. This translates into CSVGRGTGNYEQYF.